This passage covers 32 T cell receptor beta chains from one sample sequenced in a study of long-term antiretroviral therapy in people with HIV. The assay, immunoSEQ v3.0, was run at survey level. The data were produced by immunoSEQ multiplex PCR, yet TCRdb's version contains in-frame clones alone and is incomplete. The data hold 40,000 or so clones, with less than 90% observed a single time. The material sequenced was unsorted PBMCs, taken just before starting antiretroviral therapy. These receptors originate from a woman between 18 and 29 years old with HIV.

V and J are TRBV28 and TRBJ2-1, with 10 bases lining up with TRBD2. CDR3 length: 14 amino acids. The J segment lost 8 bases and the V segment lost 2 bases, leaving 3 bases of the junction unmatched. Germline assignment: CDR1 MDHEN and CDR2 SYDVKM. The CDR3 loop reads CASSLTSGNYEQFF. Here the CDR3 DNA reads TGTGCCAGCAGTTTAACTAGCGGGAACTATGAGCAGTTCTTC.

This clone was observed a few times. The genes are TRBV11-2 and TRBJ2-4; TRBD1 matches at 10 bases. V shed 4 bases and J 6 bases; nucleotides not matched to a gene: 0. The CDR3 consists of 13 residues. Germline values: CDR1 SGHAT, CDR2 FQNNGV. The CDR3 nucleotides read TGTGCCAGCAGCTGGGACAGGGGAAACATTCAGTACTTC. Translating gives CASSWDRGNIQYF.

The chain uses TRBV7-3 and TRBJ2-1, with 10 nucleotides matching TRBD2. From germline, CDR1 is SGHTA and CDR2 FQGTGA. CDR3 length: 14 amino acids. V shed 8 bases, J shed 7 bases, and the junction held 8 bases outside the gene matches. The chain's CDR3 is CASGRTSGGNEQFF. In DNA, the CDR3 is TGTGCCAGCGGCAGGACTAGCGGAGGGAATGAGCAGTTCTTC.

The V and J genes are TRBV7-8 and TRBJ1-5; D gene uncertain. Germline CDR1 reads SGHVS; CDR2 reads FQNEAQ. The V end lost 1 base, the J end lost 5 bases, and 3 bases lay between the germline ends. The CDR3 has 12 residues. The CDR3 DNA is TGTGCCAGCAGCTTAGGGGATCAGCCCCAGCATTTT. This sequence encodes CASSLGDQPQHF.

This CDR3 is CATSYSPQETQYF. Written as DNA, the CDR3 is TGTGCCACCAGCTACTCTCCCCAAGAGACCCAGTACTTC. V usage is TRBV15 and J usage is TRBJ2-5; D is unresolved. The CDR3 is 13 amino acids. V was cut by 5 bases and J by 1 base, with 8 bases left in between. The germline gives CDR1 LNHNV, CDR2 YYDKDF (reference sequence).

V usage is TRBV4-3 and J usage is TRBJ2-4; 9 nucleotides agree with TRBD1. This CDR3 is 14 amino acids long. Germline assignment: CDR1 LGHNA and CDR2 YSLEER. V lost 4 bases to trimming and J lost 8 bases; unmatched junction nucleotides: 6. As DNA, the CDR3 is TGCGCCAGCAGCCCAACAGGGGGCGAGGACATTCAGTACTTC. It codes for CASSPTGGEDIQYF.

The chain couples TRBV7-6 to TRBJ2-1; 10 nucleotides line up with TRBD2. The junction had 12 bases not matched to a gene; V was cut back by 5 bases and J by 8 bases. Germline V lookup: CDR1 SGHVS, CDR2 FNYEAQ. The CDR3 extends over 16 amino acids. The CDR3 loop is CASSRESGRAGYEQFF. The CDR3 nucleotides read TGTGCCAGCAGCCGGGAGAGCGGGAGGGCAGGCTATGAGCAGTTCTTC. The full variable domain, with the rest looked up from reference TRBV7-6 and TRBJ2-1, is GAGVSQSPRYKVTKRGQDVALRCDPISGHVSLYWYRQALGQGPEFLTYFNYEAQQDKSGLPNDRFSAERPEGSISTLTIQRTEQRDSAMYRCASSRESGRAGYEQFFGPGTRLTVL.

CDR3 amino acids: CASSFGQGINSNQPQHF. CDR3 DNA sequence: TGTGCCAGCAGCTTTGGGCAGGGGATAAATAGCAATCAGCCCCAGCATTTT. This chain links TRBV5-6 with TRBJ1-5; D may be TRBD1 (6 bases). The V and J ends lost 2 bases and 0 bases respectively, with 15 bases between them. Germline V gene lookup returns CDR1 SGHDT and CDR2 YYEEEE. This CDR3 region has 17 residues.

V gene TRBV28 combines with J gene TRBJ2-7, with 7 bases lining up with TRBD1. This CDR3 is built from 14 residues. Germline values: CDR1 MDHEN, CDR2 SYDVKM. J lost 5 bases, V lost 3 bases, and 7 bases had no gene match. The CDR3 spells CASSFSRGRDEQYF. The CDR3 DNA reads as TGTGCCAGCAGTTTCTCGAGGGGGCGGGACGAGCAGTACTTC.

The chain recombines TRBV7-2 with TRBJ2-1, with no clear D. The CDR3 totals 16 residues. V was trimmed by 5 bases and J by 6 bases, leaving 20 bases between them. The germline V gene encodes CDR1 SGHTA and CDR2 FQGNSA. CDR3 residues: CASSPRSAVLGNEQFF. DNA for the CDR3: TGTGCCAGCAGCCCCCGGTCGGCGGTTTTGGGCAATGAGCAGTTCTTC.

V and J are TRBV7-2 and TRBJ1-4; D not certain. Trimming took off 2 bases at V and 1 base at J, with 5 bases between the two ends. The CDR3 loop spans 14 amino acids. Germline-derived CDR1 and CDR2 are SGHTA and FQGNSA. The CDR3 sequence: CASSLRITNEKLFF. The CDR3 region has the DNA TGTGCCAGCAGCTTACGTATAACTAATGAAAAACTGTTTTTT.

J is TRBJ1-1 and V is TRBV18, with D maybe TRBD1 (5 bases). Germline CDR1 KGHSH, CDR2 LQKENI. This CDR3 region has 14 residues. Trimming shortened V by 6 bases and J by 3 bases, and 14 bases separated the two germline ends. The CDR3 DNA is TGTGCCAGCTCCCCAGCGGGGCGTCACACTGAAGCTTTCTTT. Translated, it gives CASSPAGRHTEAFF. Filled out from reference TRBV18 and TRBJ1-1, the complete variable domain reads NAGVMQNPRHLVRRRGQEARLRCSPMKGHSHVYWYRQLPEEGLKFMVYLQKENIIDESGMPKERFSAEFPKEGPSILRIQQVVRGDSAAYFCASSPAGRHTEAFFGQGTRLTVV.

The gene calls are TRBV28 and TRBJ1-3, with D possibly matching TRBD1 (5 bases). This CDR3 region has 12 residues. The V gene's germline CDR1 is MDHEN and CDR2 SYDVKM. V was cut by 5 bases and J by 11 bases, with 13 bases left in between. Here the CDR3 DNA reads TGTGCCAGCAGTGTGGGGGGGAGGTCCATATATTTT. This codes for CASSVGGRSIYF.

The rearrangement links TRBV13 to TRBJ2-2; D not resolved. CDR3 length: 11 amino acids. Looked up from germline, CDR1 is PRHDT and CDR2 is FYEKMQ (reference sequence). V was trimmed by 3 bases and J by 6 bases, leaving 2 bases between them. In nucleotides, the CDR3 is TGTGCCAGCAGCTTCTCCGGGGAGCTGTTTTTT. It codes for CASSFSGELFF.

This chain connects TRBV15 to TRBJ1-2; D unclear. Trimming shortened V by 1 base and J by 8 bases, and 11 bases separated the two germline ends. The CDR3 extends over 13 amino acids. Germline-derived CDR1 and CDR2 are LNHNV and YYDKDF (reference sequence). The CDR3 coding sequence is TGTGCCACCAGCAGAGGTATCGACCTCGGCTACACCTTC. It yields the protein CATSRGIDLGYTF.

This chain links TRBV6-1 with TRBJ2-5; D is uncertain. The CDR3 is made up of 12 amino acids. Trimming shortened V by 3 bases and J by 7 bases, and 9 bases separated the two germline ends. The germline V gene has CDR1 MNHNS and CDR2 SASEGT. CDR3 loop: CASSDGWGTQYF. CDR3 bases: TGTGCCAGCAGTGATGGGTGGGGGACCCAGTACTTC.

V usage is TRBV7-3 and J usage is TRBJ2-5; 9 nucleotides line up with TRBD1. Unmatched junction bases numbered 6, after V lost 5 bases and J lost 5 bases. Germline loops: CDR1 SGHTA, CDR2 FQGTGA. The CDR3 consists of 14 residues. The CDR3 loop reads CASSPHRGQETQYF. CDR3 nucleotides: TGTGCCAGCAGCCCCCACAGGGGGCAGGAGACCCAGTACTTC.

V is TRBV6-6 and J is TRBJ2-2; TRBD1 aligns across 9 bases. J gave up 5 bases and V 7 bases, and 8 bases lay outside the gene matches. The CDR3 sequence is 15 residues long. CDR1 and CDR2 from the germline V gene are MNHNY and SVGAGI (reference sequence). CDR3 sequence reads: CASTSGTGTTGELFF. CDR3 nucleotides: TGTGCCAGCACCTCCGGGACAGGGACAACCGGGGAGCTGTTTTTT.

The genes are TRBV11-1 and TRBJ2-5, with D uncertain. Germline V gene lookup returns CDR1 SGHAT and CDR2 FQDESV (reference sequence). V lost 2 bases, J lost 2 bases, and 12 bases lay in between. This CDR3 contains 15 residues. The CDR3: CASSLWSREQETQYF. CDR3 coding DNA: TGTGCCAGCAGCTTATGGTCCCGCGAACAAGAGACCCAGTACTTC.

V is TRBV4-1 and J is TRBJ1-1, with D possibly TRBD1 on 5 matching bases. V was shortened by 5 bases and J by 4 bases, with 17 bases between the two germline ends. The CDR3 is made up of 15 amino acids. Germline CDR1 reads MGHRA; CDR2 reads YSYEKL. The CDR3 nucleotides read TGCGCCAGCAGCTACCCCGGGACGAGCATCACTGAAGCTTTCTTT. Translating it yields CASSYPGTSITEAFF.

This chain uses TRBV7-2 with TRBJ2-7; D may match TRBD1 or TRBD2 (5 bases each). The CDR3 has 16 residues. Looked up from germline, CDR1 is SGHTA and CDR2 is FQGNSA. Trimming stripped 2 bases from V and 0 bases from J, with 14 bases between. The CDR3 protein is CASSLISGALSYEQYF. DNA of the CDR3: TGTGCCAGCAGCTTAATTTCCGGGGCCCTCTCCTACGAGCAGTACTTC.

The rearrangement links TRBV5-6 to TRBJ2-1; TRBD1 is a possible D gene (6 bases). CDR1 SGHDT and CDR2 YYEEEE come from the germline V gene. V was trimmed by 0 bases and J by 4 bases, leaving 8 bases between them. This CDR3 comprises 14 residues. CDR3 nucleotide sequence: TGTGCCAGCAGCTTGGGCCAGGGGTACAATGAGCAGTTCTTC. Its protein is CASSLGQGYNEQFF.

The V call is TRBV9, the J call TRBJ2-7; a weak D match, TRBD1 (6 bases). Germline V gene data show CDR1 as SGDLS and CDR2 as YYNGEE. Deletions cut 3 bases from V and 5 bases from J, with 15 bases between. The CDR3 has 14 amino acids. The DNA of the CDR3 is TGTGCCAGCAGCGCATCCCTTGGGACAAACGAGCAGTACTTC. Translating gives CASSASLGTNEQYF.

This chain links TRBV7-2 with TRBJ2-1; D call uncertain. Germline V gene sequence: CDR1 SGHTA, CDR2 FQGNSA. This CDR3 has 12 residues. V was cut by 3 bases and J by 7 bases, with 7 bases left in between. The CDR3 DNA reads TGTGCCAGCAGCTTTCTATGGAATGAGCAGTTCTTC. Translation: CASSFLWNEQFF.

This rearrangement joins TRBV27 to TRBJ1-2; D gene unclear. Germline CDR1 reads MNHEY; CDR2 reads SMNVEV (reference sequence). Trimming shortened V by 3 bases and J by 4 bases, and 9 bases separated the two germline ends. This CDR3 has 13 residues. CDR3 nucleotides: TGTGCCAGCAGTTTTTCTCCGCTCTATGGCTACACCTTC. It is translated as CASSFSPLYGYTF.

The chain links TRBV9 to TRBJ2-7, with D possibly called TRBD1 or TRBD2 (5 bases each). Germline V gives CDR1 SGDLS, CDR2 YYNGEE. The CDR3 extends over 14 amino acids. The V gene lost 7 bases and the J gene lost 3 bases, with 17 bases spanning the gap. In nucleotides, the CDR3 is TGTGCCAGCGGACCGGGACGAAAAGACTACGAGCAGTACTTC. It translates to CASGPGRKDYEQYF.

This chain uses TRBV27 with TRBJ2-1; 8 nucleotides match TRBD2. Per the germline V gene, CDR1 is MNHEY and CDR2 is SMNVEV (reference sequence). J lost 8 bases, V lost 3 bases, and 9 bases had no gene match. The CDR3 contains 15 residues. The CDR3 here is CASSLAGGPQDEQFF. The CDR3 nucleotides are TGTGCCAGCAGTTTGGCGGGGGGCCCTCAGGATGAGCAGTTCTTC.

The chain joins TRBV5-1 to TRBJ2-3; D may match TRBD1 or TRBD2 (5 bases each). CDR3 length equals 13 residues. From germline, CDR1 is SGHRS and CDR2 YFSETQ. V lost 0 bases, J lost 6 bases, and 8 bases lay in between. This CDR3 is CASSLVEGDTQYF. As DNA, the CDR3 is TGCGCCAGCAGCTTGGTAGAGGGGGATACGCAGTATTTT.

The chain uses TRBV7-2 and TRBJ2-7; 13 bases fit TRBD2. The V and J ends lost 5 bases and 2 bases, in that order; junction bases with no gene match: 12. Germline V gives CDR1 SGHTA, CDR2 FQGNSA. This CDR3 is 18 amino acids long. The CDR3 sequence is CASSPETSGGIFPYEQYF. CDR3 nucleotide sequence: TGTGCCAGCAGCCCAGAGACTAGCGGGGGGATTTTTCCCTACGAGCAGTACTTC. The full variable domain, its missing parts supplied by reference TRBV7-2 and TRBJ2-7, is GAGVSQSPSNKVTEKGKDVELRCDPISGHTALYWYRQSLGQGLEFLIYFQGNSAPDKSGLPSDRFSAERTGGSVSTLTIQRTQQEDSAVYLCASSPETSGGIFPYEQYFGPGTRLTVT.

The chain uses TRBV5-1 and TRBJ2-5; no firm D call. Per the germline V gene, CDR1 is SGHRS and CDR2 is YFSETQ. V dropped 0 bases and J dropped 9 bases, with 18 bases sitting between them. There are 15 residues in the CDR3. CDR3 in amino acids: CASSLAGGVGEAQYF. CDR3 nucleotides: TGCGCCAGCAGCTTGGCGGGCGGAGTCGGTGAGGCCCAGTACTTC.

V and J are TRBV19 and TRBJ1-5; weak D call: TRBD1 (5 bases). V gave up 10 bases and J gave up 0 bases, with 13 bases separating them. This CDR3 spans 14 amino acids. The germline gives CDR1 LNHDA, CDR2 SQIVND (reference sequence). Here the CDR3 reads CATGRLNSNQPQHF. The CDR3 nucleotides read TGTGCCACGGGACGATTAAATAGCAATCAGCCCCAGCATTTT.

CDR3 region: CASSEKRTAAGAPNQPQHF. The CDR3 DNA reads as TGTGCCAGCAGTGAAAAACGAACGGCGGCAGGGGCCCCCAATCAGCCCCAGCATTTT. The chain joins TRBV6-1 to TRBJ1-5; D is possibly TRBD1 (6 bases). V lost 2 bases and J 3 bases, leaving 23 bases between the germline ends. Germline lookup yields CDR1 MNHNS and CDR2 SASEGT. The CDR3 sequence is 19 residues long.